These T cell receptor beta chains were read from a single sample in a study of regulatory T cells in long-lasting Graves disease. Using its own MiXCR run on the multiplex PCR reads, TCRdb lists one record per CDR3 protein. The sample lists a few hundred thousand distinct CDR3 sequences, 15% to 20% occurring once. The sample was also reused in another study, on T cells in Graves' hyperthyroidism and ophthalmopathy.

The sample in question was peripheral blood mononuclear cells (PBMCs), obtained at new diagnosis, from a patient treated with antithyroid drugs. The receptors here all came from a woman under 30 with Graves disease. Both conserved end residues are part of each CDR3. A D gene is named only where the DNA matches it firmly. Part of the rows lack a size; the others show once, few, many or a class for expanded clones.

CDR3 protein,CDR3 DNA,J gene,D gene,V gene,clone size
CASSLAGQGRYNEQFF,TGTGCCAGCAGCTTAGCGGGACAGGGTCGGTACAATGAGCAGTTCTTC,TRBJ2-1,TRBD1,TRBV11-3,many
CAGGQGFAYEQYF,TGTGCCGGGGGACAGGGCTTTGCCTACGAGCAGTACTTC,TRBJ2-7,TRBD1,TRBV6-1,many
CASSLFPLLAGVTYEQYF,TGTGCCAGCAGCTTATTCCCCCTACTAGCGGGGGTCACCTACGAGCAGTACTTC,TRBJ2-7,TRBD2,TRBV13,many
CAISGRDSGYEQYF,TGTGCCATCAGTGGCCGGGACAGTGGCTACGAGCAGTACTTC,TRBJ2-7,TRBD1,TRBV10-3,many
CASSLNGRYTGELFF,TGTGCCAGCAGCTTAAACGGGAGGTACACCGGGGAGCTGTTTTTT,TRBJ2-2,TRBD2,TRBV7-3,many
CSARGVGTSGRYEQYF,TGCAGTGCTAGAGGGGTTGGGACTAGCGGGAGATACGAGCAGTACTTC,TRBJ2-7,TRBD2,TRBV20-1,many
CASSYPPSTGGSWQPQHF,TGTGCCAGCAGTTACCCACCATCGACAGGGGGCAGTTGGCAGCCCCAGCATTTT,TRBJ1-5,TRBD1,TRBV6-9,many
CSALKASLSTDTQYF,TGCAGTGCGTTAAAAGCGAGCCTTAGCACAGATACGCAGTATTTT,TRBJ2-3,.,TRBV20-1,few
CASSQSGPGAYNEQFF,TGTGCCAGCAGTCAATCCGGGCCAGGAGCCTACAATGAGCAGTTCTTC,TRBJ2-1,.,TRBV6-2/TRBV6-3,few
CASSRLAGIEQFF,TGTGCCAGCAGCAGGCTAGCGGGAATTGAGCAGTTCTTC,TRBJ2-1,TRBD2,TRBV14,few
CASRTGTGQGYSEQYF,TGTGCCAGCCGGACGGGCACGGGACAGGGCTACTCCGAGCAGTACTTC,TRBJ2-7,TRBD1,TRBV19,few
CASSADRLTEAFF,TGTGCCAGCAGCGCCGACAGGCTCACTGAAGCTTTCTTT,TRBJ1-1,.,TRBV7-9,many
CSAEGTGGGEAFF,TGCAGTGCTGAAGGCACAGGGGGCGGTGAAGCTTTCTTT,TRBJ1-1,TRBD1,TRBV20-1,many
CASSGMGLLDEQFF,TGTGCCAGCAGCGGGATGGGTCTGCTGGATGAGCAGTTCTTC,TRBJ2-1,.,TRBV5-5,many
CASSLAGNSLSADTQYF,TGTGCCAGCAGCTTAGCGGGGAACAGCCTCTCGGCAGATACGCAGTATTTT,TRBJ2-3,.,TRBV11-1,many
CSATPQGAQETQYF,TGCAGTGCTACTCCCCAGGGGGCCCAAGAGACCCAGTACTTC,TRBJ2-5,TRBD1,TRBV20-1,many
CAISAGGYTEAFF,TGTGCCATCAGTGCGGGGGGCTACACTGAAGCTTTCTTT,TRBJ1-1,.,TRBV10-3,few
CASSAPGLQETQYF,TGTGCCAGCAGCGCGCCGGGACTGCAAGAGACCCAGTACTTC,TRBJ2-5,.,TRBV9,many
CASSYEQGANSPLHF,TGTGCCAGCAGTTACGAGCAGGGGGCCAATTCACCCCTCCACTTT,TRBJ1-6,TRBD1,TRBV6-2/TRBV6-3,many
CSARESADMGGVGYNEQFF,TGCAGTGCTAGAGAAAGCGCTGACATGGGAGGGGTGGGTTACAATGAGCAGTTCTTC,TRBJ2-1,TRBD2,TRBV20-1,.
CASPREANTGELFF,TGTGCCAGCCCTAGAGAGGCCAACACCGGGGAGCTGTTTTTT,TRBJ2-2,.,TRBV6-1,many
CASTGRGTGYTDTQYF,TGCGCCAGCACCGGCCGCGGGACCGGCTACACAGATACGCAGTATTTT,TRBJ2-3,.,TRBV5-1,many
CSAVEDRTVYGYTF,TGCAGTGCCGTAGAGGACAGGACGGTTTATGGCTACACCTTC,TRBJ1-2,TRBD1,TRBV20-1,.
CASSHGLGADTQYF,TGTGCCAGCAGCCACGGTCTGGGGGCAGATACGCAGTATTTT,TRBJ2-3,.,TRBV3-1,many
CASSLASRSSYNSPLHF,TGTGCCAGCAGCTTAGCGTCCAGGAGCTCCTATAATTCACCCCTCCACTTT,TRBJ1-6,.,TRBV7-2,.
CASSVGNGELFF,TGTGCCAGCAGCGTAGGAAACGGGGAGCTGTTTTTT,TRBJ2-2,.,TRBV9,many
CASRIRWGSPYNEQFF,TGTGCCAGCAGGATAAGGTGGGGGAGCCCCTACAATGAGCAGTTCTTC,TRBJ2-1,.,TRBV6-1,few
CASSPRRGQGANVLTF,TGTGCCAGCAGCCCGCGCCGGGGGCAAGGGGCCAACGTCCTGACTTTC,TRBJ2-6,.,TRBV4-2,few
CASSVEGGDRGSREQYF,TGTGCCAGCAGCGTAGAAGGGGGAGACAGGGGGTCTCGCGAGCAGTACTTC,TRBJ2-7,TRBD1,TRBV9,.
CSARDEGTGIPEAFF,TGCAGTGCTAGAGATGAGGGCACCGGGATCCCTGAAGCTTTCTTT,TRBJ1-1,.,TRBV20-1,few
CASSYSRLGGETQYF,TGTGCCAGCAGTTACTCCCGCCTAGGGGGAGAGACCCAGTACTTC,TRBJ2-5,.,TRBV6-2/TRBV6-3,many
CASAARGIFEQFF,TGTGCCAGCGCGGCCCGAGGGATTTTTGAGCAGTTCTTC,TRBJ2-1,.,TRBV3-1,many